The 31 T cell receptor beta chains below come from one sample, sequenced in a study of T cells after posttransplantation cyclophosphamide. Repertoires were generated with immunoSEQ multiplex PCR, while TCRdb's copy carries only in-frame clones and drops some. The repertoire includes around 16,000 clones, roughly 84% of them detected once, and around 5% sits in the top ten. Sampled 1 year posttransplant, controls received myeloablative marrow transplants, methotrexate and a calcineurin inhibitor. Here the sequenced sample was PBMCs, taken approximately 370 days after allogeneic stem cell transplant with calcineurin inhibitor and methotrexate. Source of these receptors: a male patient aged 18-30 years who received an allogeneic stem cell transplant from a related donor, was CMV-positive, and had no GVHD. Some of these T cells may belong to the graft donor.

V usage is TRBV7-2 and J usage is TRBJ1-6; 7 bases map to TRBD1. Unmatched junction bases numbered 8, after V lost 5 bases and J lost 7 bases. Germline CDR1 SGHTA, CDR2 FQGNSA. The CDR3 totals 15 residues. CDR3 coding DNA: TGTGCCAGCAGCCAGAGGGGGCGTACGAATTCACCCCTCCACTTT. Amino acid sequence: CASSQRGRTNSPLHF.

The CDR3 nucleotides read TGCGCCAGCAGCTTGGGTTCTCAAGAGACCCAGTACTTC. Translation gives CASSLGSQETQYF. V gene TRBV5-1 combines with J gene TRBJ2-5; the D is unclear. V lost 0 bases and J lost 2, with 5 bases in between. The germline CDR1 and CDR2 sequences are SGHRS and YFSETQ. The CDR3 is 13 amino acids.

Turning to this clone: A read error may account for a junction end that differs from germline. This rearrangement joins TRBV5-1 to TRBJ2-1; 15 bases map to TRBD2. The V gene's germline CDR1 is SGHRS and CDR2 YFSETQ. This CDR3 region has 18 residues. CDR3 residues: CASSFKGTSGGTYSEQFF. For the CDR3, the DNA is TGCGCCAGCAGCTTTAAGGGGACTAGCGGGGGGACCTACAGTGAGCAGTTCTTC.

The V call is TRBV25-1, the J call TRBJ2-5, with a possible D match to TRBD2 (6 bases). Germline CDR1 reads MGHDK; CDR2 reads SYGVNS. The CDR3 covers 17 residues. Trimming left V 1 base short and J 5 bases short, with 20 bases between. CDR3 in amino acids: CASSELVRGLSLETQYF. CDR3 nucleotide sequence: TGTGCCAGCAGTGAATTGGTCCGGGGACTTAGCCTGGAGACCCAGTACTTC.

This chain links TRBV28 with TRBJ2-5; TRBD1 might be the D (7 bases). V gave up 10 bases and J gave up 3 bases, with 15 bases separating them. This CDR3 contains 13 residues. The germline V gene encodes CDR1 MDHEN and CDR2 SYDVKM. This CDR3 reads CATFSRGEETQYF. The CDR3, as DNA: TGTGCCACCTTCTCCAGGGGGGAAGAGACCCAGTACTTC.

This clone came up once. This chain connects TRBV28 to TRBJ1-5; D remains ambiguous. The CDR3 has 11 amino acids. Germline CDR1 reads MDHEN; CDR2 reads SYDVKM. Trimming pared 8 bases from V and 7 bases from J, leaving 9 bases between. The CDR3 is CASRSRQPQHF. The CDR3 DNA is TGTGCCAGCCGGTCCCGACAGCCCCAGCATTTT.

This chain connects TRBV19 to TRBJ1-5; no definite D call. The CDR3 contains 14 residues. Trimming shortened V by 3 bases and J by 3 bases, and 9 bases separated the two germline ends. Germline CDR1 reads LNHDA; CDR2 reads SQIVND (reference sequence). The CDR3 DNA sequence: TGTGCCAGTAGTATCTACCGGGACAATCAGCCCCAGCATTTT. Translation: CASSIYRDNQPQHF. Based on the CDR3 plus reference TRBV19 and TRBJ1-5, the full variable domain is DGGITQSPKYLFRKEGQNVTLSCEQNLNHDAMYWYRQDPGQGLRLIYYSQIVNDFQKGDIAEGYSVSREKKESFPLTVTSAQKNPTAFYLCASSIYRDNQPQHFGDGTRLSIL.

The chain employs TRBV7-9 and TRBJ1-1; possibly TRBD1 for D (6 bases). The V end lost 5 bases, the J end lost 6 bases, and 10 bases lay between the germline ends. Germline V gene sequence: CDR1 SEHNR, CDR2 FQNEAQ (reference sequence). CDR3 length equals 12 residues. The DNA of the CDR3 is TGTGCCAGCAGCCAACAGGGCCCTGAAGCTTTCTTT. Translating gives CASSQQGPEAFF.

In regard to this clone: One junction end disagrees with the germline gene, perhaps due to a read error. The chain uses TRBV7-9 and TRBJ2-1, with TRBD2 matching 10 bases. CDR3 length: 16 amino acids. Germline loops: CDR1 SEHNR, CDR2 FQNEAQ (reference sequence). The CDR3 loop is CASSLTASGSYSEQFF. CDR3 coding DNA: TGTGCCAGCAGCTTGACCGCTAGCGGGAGTTACAGTGAGCAGTTCTTC.

This clone rates as large. This chain joins TRBV28 and TRBJ1-6; possibly TRBD1 for D (5 bases). V was clipped by 7 bases and J by 3 bases, with 10 bases between them. Germline V gene lookup returns CDR1 MDHEN and CDR2 SYDVKM. The CDR3 is made up of 14 amino acids. CDR3 in amino acids: CASTDSFYNSPLHF. Here the CDR3 DNA reads TGTGCCAGCACAGACAGTTTCTATAATTCACCCCTCCACTTT.

The J gene is TRBJ2-6, the V gene TRBV4-3; D gene unclear. Germline V gene sequence: CDR1 LGHNA, CDR2 YSLEER. The ends were cut back, 0 bases at V and 0 bases at J, with 9 bases in the middle. The CDR3 consists of 17 residues. The CDR3 reads CASSQDLWFSGANVLTF. In nucleotides, the CDR3 is TGCGCCAGCAGCCAAGATCTATGGTTCTCTGGGGCCAACGTCCTGACTTTC.

This clone was seen only once. The chain carries TRBV19 and TRBJ1-5, with D perhaps TRBD1 (6 bases). V was trimmed by 3 bases and J by 1 base, leaving 10 bases between them. Germline lookup yields CDR1 LNHDA and CDR2 SQIVND (reference sequence). The CDR3 runs to 15 residues. CDR3 coding DNA: TGTGCCAGTAGTATGGTCCAGGGGAGCAATCAGCCCCAGCATTTT. Its protein product is CASSMVQGSNQPQHF. The complete variable domain, with remaining parts taken from reference TRBV19 and TRBJ1-5, reads DGGITQSPKYLFRKEGQNVTLSCEQNLNHDAMYWYRQDPGQGLRLIYYSQIVNDFQKGDIAEGYSVSREKKESFPLTVTSAQKNPTAFYLCASSMVQGSNQPQHFGDGTRLSIL.

V and J are TRBV6-1 and TRBJ2-5; the match to TRBD1 covers 7 bases. The DNA end favors TRBJ2-7, so the J call may be wrong. CDR1 is MNHNS and CDR2 is SASEGT in the germline V gene. The CDR3 is 18 amino acids. CDR3 loop: CASSEEDRDTVFFSEQYF. The CDR3, as DNA: TGTGCCAGCAGTGAAGAAGACAGGGACACCGTTTTCTTCTCCGAGCAGTACTTC.

This clone was observed once. The chain links TRBV5-5 to TRBJ1-3; D may be TRBD1 (5 bases). V lost 4 bases, J lost 0 bases, and 11 bases lay in between. Per germline, CDR1 SGHKS and CDR2 YYEKEE (reference sequence). CDR3 length: 15 amino acids. The CDR3: CASSLEGVSGNTIYF. The CDR3 bases are TGTGCCAGCAGCCTGGAAGGGGTCTCTGGAAACACCATATATTTT.

V gene TRBV7-9 combines with J gene TRBJ2-5, with 8 nucleotides matching TRBD2. From germline, CDR1 is SEHNR and CDR2 FQNEAQ (reference sequence). The CDR3 loop spans 16 amino acids. Trimming took 3 bases from V and 5 from J; bases not matched to a gene: 11. The CDR3 loop is CASSLAVQRETETQYF. The CDR3 bases are TGTGCCAGCAGCTTGGCCGTTCAGCGGGAGACGGAGACCCAGTACTTC.

The J gene is TRBJ2-7, the V gene TRBV28; 7 bases line up with TRBD1. V trimming: 5 bases; J trimming: 3 bases; junction bases outside the gene matches: 1. This CDR3 is 12 amino acids long. CDR1 MDHEN and CDR2 SYDVKM come from the germline V gene. CDR3: CASSRDSYEQYF. CDR3 nucleotide sequence: TGTGCCAGCAGTAGGGACAGCTACGAGCAGTACTTC. The full variable domain, its missing parts supplied by reference TRBV28 and TRBJ2-7, is DVKVTQSSRYLVKRTGEKVFLECVQDMDHENMFWYRQDPGLGLRLIYFSYDVKMKEKGDIPEGYSVSREKKERFSLILESASTNQTSMYLCASSRDSYEQYFGPGTRLTVT.

The gene calls are TRBV6-1 and TRBJ1-2; D is perhaps TRBD1 (6 bases). Germline-derived CDR1 and CDR2 are MNHNS and SASEGT. CDR3 length: 13 residues. V lost 5 bases and J lost 8, with 15 bases in between. CDR3: CASSRDIVGGYTF. The CDR3 bases are TGTGCCAGCAGTCGGGACATCGTCGGGGGCTACACCTTC.

The chain links TRBV30 to TRBJ2-1, with TRBD2 matching 11 bases. Germline CDR1 reads GTSNPN; CDR2 reads SVGIG (reference sequence). The CDR3 totals 12 residues. CDR3 nucleotide sequence: TGTGTTGGGACTAGCGGCTACAATGAGCAGTTCTTC. Translation: CVGTSGYNEQFF. Based on the CDR3 plus reference TRBV30 and TRBJ2-1, the full variable domain is SQTIHQWPATLVQPVGSPLSLECTVEGTSNPNLYWYRQAAGRGLQLLFYSVGIGQISSEVPQNLSASRPQDRQFILSSKKLLLSDSGFYLCVGTSGYNEQFFGPGTRLTVL.

The CDR3 bases are TGTGCCTGGAGTGTAGCCTTCCACAGGGATAGCAATCAGCCCCAGCATTTT. Protein: CAWSVAFHRDSNQPQHF. The J gene is TRBJ1-5, the V gene TRBV30; tentative D call: TRBD1 (6 bases). The ends were cut back, 0 bases at V and 0 bases at J, with 15 bases in the middle. The germline CDR1 and CDR2 sequences are GTSNPN and SVGIG (reference sequence). CDR3 length: 17 amino acids.

This clone has a handful of counts. This chain links TRBV28 with TRBJ1-4; 7 nucleotides match TRBD1. This CDR3 region has 13 residues. The ends lost 6 bases at V and 7 bases at J; junction bases unmatched: 5. Germline CDR1 reads MDHEN; CDR2 reads SYDVKM. The CDR3 DNA reads TGTGCCAGCAGGCCAGGGGGTGGTGAAAAACTGTTTTTT. This gives the protein CASRPGGGEKLFF.

This clone is medium-sized by share. The gene calls are TRBV27 and TRBJ2-3, with TRBD2 identical over 8 bases. The CDR3 is 17 residues long. V lost 6 bases, J lost 2 bases, and 13 bases stayed unmatched. Germline CDR1 MNHEY, CDR2 SMNVEV (reference sequence). The CDR3 loop is CASSQGGGPSSTDTQYF. Here the CDR3 DNA reads TGTGCCAGCAGCCAGGGCGGGGGGCCCTCCTCCACAGATACGCAGTATTTT.

J is TRBJ2-3 and V is TRBV7-2; possibly TRBD2 for D (5 bases). This CDR3 is 14 amino acids long. V lost 4 bases, J lost 6 bases, and 14 bases lay in between. Germline lookup yields CDR1 SGHTA and CDR2 FQGNSA. This CDR3 reads CASSSNGLGDTQYF. In nucleotides, the CDR3 is TGTGCCAGCAGCTCGAACGGACTCGGGGATACGCAGTATTTT.

The rearrangement links TRBV5-4 to TRBJ2-5, with a weak D call TRBD2 (5 bases). Trimming shortened V by 4 bases and J by 4 bases, and 17 bases separated the two germline ends. The CDR3 spans 15 residues. Germline V gene lookup returns CDR1 SGHNT and CDR2 YYREEE (reference sequence). The CDR3 DNA reads TGTGCCAGCAGCCCCGGGAAGGGTCCAGGAGAGACCCAGTACTTC. Translation gives CASSPGKGPGETQYF.

V and J are TRBV7-2 and TRBJ2-3, with TRBD2 matching 7 bases. This CDR3 spans 12 amino acids. Germline CDR1 SGHTA, CDR2 FQGNSA. V shed 4 bases, J shed 11 bases, and the junction held 6 bases outside the gene matches. In nucleotides, the CDR3 is TGTGCCAGCAGCTGGGCGGGAGAGAGGCAGTATTTT. Amino acids: CASSWAGERQYF.

The J gene is TRBJ2-7, the V gene TRBV28, with D perhaps TRBD2 (5 bases). The CDR3 contains 14 residues. V was trimmed by 4 bases and J by 2 bases, leaving 12 bases between them. Germline-derived CDR1 and CDR2 are MDHEN and SYDVKM. The DNA of the CDR3 is TGTGCCAGCAGTTATGGCGGGCTAACCTACGAGCAGTACTTC. Translating it yields CASSYGGLTYEQYF.

The chain recombines TRBV11-2 with TRBJ2-7, with a weak D call TRBD2 (7 bases). Per germline, CDR1 SGHAT and CDR2 FQNNGV. V was clipped by 3 bases and J by 0 bases, with 9 bases between them. There are 14 residues in the CDR3. CDR3 region: CASSFGGLSYEQYF. Written as DNA, the CDR3 is TGTGCCAGCAGCTTCGGGGGGCTCTCCTACGAGCAGTACTTC.

The chain carries TRBV28 and TRBJ2-5, with 9 bases identical to TRBD2. The J call may be in error: the DNA end matches TRBJ2-7 better. Germline V gene lookup returns CDR1 MDHEN and CDR2 SYDVKM. This CDR3 is 17 amino acids long. The CDR3 DNA follows: TGTGCCAGCCCCCCCCGGGGAGCGGGAGGCTCTCGCTACGAGCAGTACTTC. Encoded protein: CASPPRGAGGSRYEQYF.

V usage is TRBV11-2 and J usage is TRBJ2-1; 10 positions match TRBD1. The V and J ends lost 5 bases and 3 bases, in that order; junction bases with no gene match: 7. The CDR3 length is 16 residues. Looked up from germline, CDR1 is SGHAT and CDR2 is FQNNGV. The CDR3 DNA reads as TGTGCCAGCAGCCCCCTGGGACAGGGGAGCTACAATGAGCAGTTCTTC. Translation: CASSPLGQGSYNEQFF.

For the CDR3, the DNA is TGTGCCAGCAGTTATGAAATAGCGGCCTTCACAGATACGCAGTATTTT. Translated: CASSYEIAAFTDTQYF. J is TRBJ2-3 and V is TRBV27; D is possibly TRBD2 (6 bases). V lost 4 bases to trimming and J lost 2 bases, with 16 bases between them. The CDR3 extends over 16 amino acids. The V gene's germline CDR1 is MNHEY and CDR2 SMNVEV (reference sequence).

The chain joins TRBV7-8 to TRBJ1-1; D ambiguous. The CDR3 contains 12 residues. Germline CDR1 SGHVS, CDR2 FQNEAQ. With 5 bases removed from V and 6 bases from J, the gap between germline ends came to 10 bases. The DNA of the CDR3 is TGTGCCAGCAGCCCATCTCGCGCTGAAGCTTTCTTT. It codes for CASSPSRAEAFF.

The rearrangement uses TRBV18 and TRBJ1-5, with D perhaps matching TRBD1 (6 bases). V lost 0 bases and J lost 7, with 19 bases in between. The CDR3 runs 17 residues. Germline V CDR1 and CDR2: KGHSH, LQKENI. CDR3 loop: CASSPPAGRSGGQPQHF. In nucleotides, the CDR3 is TGTGCCAGCTCACCACCAGCGGGGCGGTCGGGGGGCCAGCCCCAGCATTTT.